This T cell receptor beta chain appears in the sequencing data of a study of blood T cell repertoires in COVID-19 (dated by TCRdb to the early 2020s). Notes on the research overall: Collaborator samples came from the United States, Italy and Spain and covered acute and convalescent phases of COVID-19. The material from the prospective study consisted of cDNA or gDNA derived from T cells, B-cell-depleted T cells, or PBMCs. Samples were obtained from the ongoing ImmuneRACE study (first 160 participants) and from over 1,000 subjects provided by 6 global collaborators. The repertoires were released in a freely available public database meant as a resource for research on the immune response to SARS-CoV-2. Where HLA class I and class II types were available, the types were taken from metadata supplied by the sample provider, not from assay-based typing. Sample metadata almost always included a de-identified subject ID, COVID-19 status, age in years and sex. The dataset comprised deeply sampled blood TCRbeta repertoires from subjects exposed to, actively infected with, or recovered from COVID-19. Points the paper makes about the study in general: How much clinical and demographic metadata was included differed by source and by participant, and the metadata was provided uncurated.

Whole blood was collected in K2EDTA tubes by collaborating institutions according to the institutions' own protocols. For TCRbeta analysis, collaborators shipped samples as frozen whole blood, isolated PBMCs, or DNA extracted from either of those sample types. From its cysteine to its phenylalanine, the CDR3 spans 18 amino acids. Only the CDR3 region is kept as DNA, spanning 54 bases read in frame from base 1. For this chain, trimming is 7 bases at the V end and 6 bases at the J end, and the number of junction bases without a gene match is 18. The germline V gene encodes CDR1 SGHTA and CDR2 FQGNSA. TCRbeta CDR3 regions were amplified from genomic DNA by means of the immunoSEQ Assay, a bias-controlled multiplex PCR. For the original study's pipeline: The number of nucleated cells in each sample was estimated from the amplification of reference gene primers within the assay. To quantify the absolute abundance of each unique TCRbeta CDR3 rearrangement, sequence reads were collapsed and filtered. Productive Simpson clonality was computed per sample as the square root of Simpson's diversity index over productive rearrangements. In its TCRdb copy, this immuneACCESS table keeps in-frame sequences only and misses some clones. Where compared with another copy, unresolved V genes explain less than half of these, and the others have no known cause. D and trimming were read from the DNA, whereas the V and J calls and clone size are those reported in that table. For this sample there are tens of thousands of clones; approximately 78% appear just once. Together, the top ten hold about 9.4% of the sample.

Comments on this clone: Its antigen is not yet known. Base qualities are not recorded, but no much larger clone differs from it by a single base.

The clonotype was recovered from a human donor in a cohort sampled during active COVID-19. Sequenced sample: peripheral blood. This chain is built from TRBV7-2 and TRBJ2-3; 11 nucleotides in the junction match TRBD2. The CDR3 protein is CASTIPGGGTSGRDTQYF. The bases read TGTGCCAGCACGATACCAGGGGGGGGGACTAGCGGTAGGGATACGCAGTATTTT.